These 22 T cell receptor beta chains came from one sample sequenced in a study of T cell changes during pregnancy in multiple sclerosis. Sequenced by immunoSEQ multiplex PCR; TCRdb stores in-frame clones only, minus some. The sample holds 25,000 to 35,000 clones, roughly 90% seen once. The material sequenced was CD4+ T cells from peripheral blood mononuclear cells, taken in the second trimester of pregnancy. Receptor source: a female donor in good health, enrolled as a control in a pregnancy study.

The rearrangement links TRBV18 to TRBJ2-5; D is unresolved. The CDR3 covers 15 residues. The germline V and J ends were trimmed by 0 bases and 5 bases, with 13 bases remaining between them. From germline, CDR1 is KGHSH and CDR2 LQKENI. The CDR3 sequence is CASSPPASRSETQYF. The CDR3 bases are TGTGCCAGCTCACCACCGGCGTCCAGGTCCGAGACCCAGTACTTC.

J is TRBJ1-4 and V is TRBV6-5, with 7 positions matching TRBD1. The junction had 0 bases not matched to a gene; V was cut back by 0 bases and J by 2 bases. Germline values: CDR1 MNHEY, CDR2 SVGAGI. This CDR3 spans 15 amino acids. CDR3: CASSYSTGTNEKLFF. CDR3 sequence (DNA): TGTGCCAGCAGTTACTCGACAGGGACTAATGAAAAACTGTTTTTT.

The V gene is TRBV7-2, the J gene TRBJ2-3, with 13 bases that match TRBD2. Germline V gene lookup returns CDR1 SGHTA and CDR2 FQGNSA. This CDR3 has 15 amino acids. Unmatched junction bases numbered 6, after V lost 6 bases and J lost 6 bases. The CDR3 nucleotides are TGTGCCAGCAGTGGGGGGACTAGCGGGGCGGATACGCAGTATTTT. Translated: CASSGGTSGADTQYF.

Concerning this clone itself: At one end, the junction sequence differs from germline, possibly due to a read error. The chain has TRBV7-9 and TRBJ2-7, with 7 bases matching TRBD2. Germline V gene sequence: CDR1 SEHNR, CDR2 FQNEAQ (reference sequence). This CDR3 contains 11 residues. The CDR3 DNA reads TGTGCCAGCAGCCAAGCGGGGTCTCTAGGCTTC. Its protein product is CASSQAGSLGF.

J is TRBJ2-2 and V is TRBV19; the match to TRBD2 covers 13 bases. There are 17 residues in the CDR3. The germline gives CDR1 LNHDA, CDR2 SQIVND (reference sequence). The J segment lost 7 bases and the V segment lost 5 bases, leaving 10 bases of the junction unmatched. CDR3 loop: CASSLGLAGTFIGELFF. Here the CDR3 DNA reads TGTGCCAGTAGTTTGGGACTAGCGGGAACCTTCATCGGGGAGCTGTTTTTT.

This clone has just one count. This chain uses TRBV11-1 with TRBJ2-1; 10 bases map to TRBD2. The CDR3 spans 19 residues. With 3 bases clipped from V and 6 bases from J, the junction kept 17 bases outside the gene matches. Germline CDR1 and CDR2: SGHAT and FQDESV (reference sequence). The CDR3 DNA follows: TGTGCCAGCAGCTTGATTCTAGCGGGAGAGCTCTCAAGGGTCAATGAGCAGTTCTTC. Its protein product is CASSLILAGELSRVNEQFF.

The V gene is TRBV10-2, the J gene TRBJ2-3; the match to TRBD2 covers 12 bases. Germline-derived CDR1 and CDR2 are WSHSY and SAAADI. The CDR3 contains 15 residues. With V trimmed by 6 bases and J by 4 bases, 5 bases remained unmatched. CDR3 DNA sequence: TGCGCCAGCAGCGAAACTAGCGGGAGGTCAGATACGCAGTATTTT. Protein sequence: CASSETSGRSDTQYF.

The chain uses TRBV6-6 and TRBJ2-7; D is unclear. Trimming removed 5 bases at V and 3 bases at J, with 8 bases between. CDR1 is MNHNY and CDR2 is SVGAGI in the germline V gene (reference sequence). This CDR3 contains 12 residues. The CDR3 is CASSRVFYEQYF. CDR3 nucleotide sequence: TGTGCCAGCAGTCGGGTCTTCTACGAGCAGTACTTC.

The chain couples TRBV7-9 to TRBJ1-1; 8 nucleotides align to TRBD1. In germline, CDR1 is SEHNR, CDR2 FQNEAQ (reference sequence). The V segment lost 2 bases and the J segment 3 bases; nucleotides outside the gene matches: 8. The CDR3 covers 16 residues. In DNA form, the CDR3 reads TGTGCCAGCAGCTTATGGCAGGGGGCAGGAGACACTGAAGCTTTCTTT. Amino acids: CASSLWQGAGDTEAFF.

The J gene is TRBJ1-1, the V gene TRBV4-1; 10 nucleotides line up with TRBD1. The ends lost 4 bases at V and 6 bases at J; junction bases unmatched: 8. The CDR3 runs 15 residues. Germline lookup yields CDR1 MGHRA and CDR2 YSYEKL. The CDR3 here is CASSLRQGAYSEAFF. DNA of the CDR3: TGCGCCAGCAGCCTAAGACAGGGGGCGTATTCTGAAGCTTTCTTT.

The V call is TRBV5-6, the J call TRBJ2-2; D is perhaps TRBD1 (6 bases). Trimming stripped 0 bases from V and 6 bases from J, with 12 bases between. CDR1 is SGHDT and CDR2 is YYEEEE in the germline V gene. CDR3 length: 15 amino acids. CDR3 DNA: TGTGCCAGCAGCTTGGAACAGGGTCTGGCCGGGGAGCTGTTTTTT. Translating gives CASSLEQGLAGELFF.

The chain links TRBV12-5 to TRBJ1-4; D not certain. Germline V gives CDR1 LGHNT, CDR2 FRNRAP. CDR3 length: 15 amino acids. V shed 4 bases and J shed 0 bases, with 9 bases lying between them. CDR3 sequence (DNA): TGTGCTAGTGGTTACTTCATTGCAACTAATGAAAAACTGTTTTTT. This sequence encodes CASGYFIATNEKLFF.

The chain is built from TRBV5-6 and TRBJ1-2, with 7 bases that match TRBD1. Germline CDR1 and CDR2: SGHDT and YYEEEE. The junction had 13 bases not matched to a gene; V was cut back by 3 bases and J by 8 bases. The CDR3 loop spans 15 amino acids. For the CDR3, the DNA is TGTGCCAGCAGCTACTCCGGGACAGCAAGCGTCGGCTACACCTTC. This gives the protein CASSYSGTASVGYTF. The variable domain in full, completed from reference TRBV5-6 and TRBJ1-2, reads DAGVTQSPTHLIKTRGQQVTLRCSPKSGHDTVSWYQQALGQGPQFIFQYYEEEERQRGNFPDRFSGHQFPNYSSELNVNALLLGDSALYLCASSYSGTASVGYTFGSGTRLTVV.

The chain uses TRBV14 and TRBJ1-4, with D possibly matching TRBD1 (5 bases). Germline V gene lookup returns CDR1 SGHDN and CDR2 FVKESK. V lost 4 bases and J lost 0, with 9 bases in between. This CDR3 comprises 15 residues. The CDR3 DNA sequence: TGTGCCAGCAGCCGTCTAGGGGCAACTAATGAAAAACTGTTTTTT. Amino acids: CASSRLGATNEKLFF.

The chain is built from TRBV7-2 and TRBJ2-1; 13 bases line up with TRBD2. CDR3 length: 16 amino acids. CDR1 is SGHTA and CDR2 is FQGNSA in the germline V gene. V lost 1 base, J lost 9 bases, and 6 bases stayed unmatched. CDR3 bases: TGTGCCAGCAGCTTAGATCAACTAGCGGGAGGGGTTGAGCAGTTCTTC. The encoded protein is CASSLDQLAGGVEQFF.

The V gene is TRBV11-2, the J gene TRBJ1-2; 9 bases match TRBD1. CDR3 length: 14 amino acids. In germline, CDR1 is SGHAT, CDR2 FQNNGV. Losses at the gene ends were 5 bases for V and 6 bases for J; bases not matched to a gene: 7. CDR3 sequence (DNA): TGTGCCAGCAGCCGGGGACAGGGAAGGAATGGCTACACCTTC. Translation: CASSRGQGRNGYTF.

The CDR3 coding sequence is TGCAGCCTCATAGGGGGTGGGGAGACCCAGTACTTC. The encoded protein is CSLIGGGETQYF. J is TRBJ2-5 and V is TRBV29-1, with D perhaps TRBD1 (6 bases). Germline CDR1 reads SQVTM; CDR2 reads ANQGSEA. The V and J ends lost 8 bases and 5 bases respectively, with 15 bases between them. The CDR3 consists of 12 residues.

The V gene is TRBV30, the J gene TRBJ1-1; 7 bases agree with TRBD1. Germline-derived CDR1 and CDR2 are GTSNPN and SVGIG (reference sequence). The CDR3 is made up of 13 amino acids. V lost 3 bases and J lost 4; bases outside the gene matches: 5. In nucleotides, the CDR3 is TGTGCCTGGAGGGGGACAGATCTCACTGAAGCTTTCTTT. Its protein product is CAWRGTDLTEAFF.

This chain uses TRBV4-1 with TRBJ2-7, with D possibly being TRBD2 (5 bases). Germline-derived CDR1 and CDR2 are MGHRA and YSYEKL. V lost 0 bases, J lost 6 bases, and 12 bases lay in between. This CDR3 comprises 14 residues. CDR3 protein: CASSQESLGGEQYF. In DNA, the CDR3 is TGCGCCAGCAGCCAAGAATCTCTAGGAGGCGAGCAGTACTTC.

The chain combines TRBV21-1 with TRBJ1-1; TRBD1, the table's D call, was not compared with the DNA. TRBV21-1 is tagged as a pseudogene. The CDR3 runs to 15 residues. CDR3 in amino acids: CASSKRADRDPEAFF. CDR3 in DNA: TGTGCCAGCAGCAAACGAGCCGACAGGGATCCTGAAGCTTTCTTT.

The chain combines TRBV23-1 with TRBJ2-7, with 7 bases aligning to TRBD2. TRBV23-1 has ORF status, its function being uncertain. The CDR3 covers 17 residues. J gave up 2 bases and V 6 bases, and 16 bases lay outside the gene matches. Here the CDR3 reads CASSHIVAGGSPYEQYF. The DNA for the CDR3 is TGCGCCAGCAGCCACATAGTAGCCGGCGGGAGCCCCTACGAGCAGTACTTC.

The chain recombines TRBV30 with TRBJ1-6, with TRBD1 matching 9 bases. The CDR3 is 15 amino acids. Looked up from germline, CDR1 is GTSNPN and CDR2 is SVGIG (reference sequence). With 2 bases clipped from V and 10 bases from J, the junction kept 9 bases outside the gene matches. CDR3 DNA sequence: TGTGCCTGGAGTTTACAGACAGGGGGATTATCACCCCTCCACTTT. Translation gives CAWSLQTGGLSPLHF. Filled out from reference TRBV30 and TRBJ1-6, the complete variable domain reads SQTIHQWPATLVQPVGSPLSLECTVEGTSNPNLYWYRQAAGRGLQLLFYSVGIGQISSEVPQNLSASRPQDRQFILSSKKLLLSDSGFYLCAWSLQTGGLSPLHFGNGTRLTVT.